The clone carrying this T cell receptor (beta chain) was detected only once. What it binds is not known. The PCR employed 60 Vbeta primers together with 13 Jbeta primers. Profiled with immunoSEQ multiplex PCR; TCRdb holds only in-frame clones, not every one. This table holds 100,000 to 150,000 clones, roughly 79% found once. This record belongs to a study of cytomegalovirus exposure and HLA in healthy donors. Findings and limits, study-wide: Most subjects' HLA-A and HLA-B alleles were reportedly predicted from TCR beta sequences. An apparent linkage of common viral pathogens to several of the most significant clusters emerged in a later analysis. Listed as cytomegalovirus-associated were 164 TCR beta chains. Most TCR beta V segments were productive about 90% or about 30% of the time in an earlier analysis.

The CDR3 covers 14 residues. Germline-derived CDR1 and CDR2 are MNHEY and SMNVEV (reference sequence). The ends were cut back, 3 bases at V and 2 bases at J, with 8 bases in the middle. The chain carries TRBV27 and TRBJ1-5; no definite D call. The clonotype originates from a woman under 30 in good health and CMV-seronegative. The sequencing input was PBMCs. The CDR3 here is CASSFGQGNQPQHF. The CDR3 DNA reads TGTGCCAGCAGTTTCGGCCAGGGCAATCAGCCCCAGCATTTT.